Listed below are T cell receptor beta chains from one sample, sequenced in a study of blood T cells in healthy people across ages. One entry per CDR3 protein, called by TCRdb with MiXCR from the 5' RACE reads. The sample contains fewer than 1 million distinct CDR3 sequences, under 55% of which appear only once. Source material: blood. The source is a man between 60 and 70 years old in good health. CDR3s include the opening cysteine and the closing phenylalanine or tryptophan. A D gene is named only where the DNA matches it firmly. The size field is filled for only some rows; it gives once, few, many or a size class.

v_call: TRBV20-1; j_call: TRBJ2-3; clone_size: NA; cdr3_length: 15; d_call: NA; cdr3_nt: TGCAGTGCTAGATTTCCCGGGCGGAGTGCGGATACGCAGTATTTT; cdr3_aa: CSARFPGRSADTQYF
v_call: TRBV27; j_call: TRBJ2-7; clone_size: few; cdr3_length: 18; d_call: NA; cdr3_nt: TGTGCCAGCAGTTTAAAGTCGTCACTTTCTGCCCTTTCCTACGAGCAGTACTTC; cdr3_aa: CASSLKSSLSALSYEQYF
v_call: TRBV28; j_call: TRBJ2-5; clone_size: NA; cdr3_length: 14; d_call: NA; cdr3_nt: TGTGCCAGCAGTGTAACCATTGCGCGGGAGACCCAGTACTTC; cdr3_aa: CASSVTIARETQYF
v_call: TRBV10-3; j_call: TRBJ1-1; clone_size: few; cdr3_length: 13; d_call: TRBD1; cdr3_nt: TGTGCCAGCCGACAGGGTGCGGACACTGAAGCTTTCTTT; cdr3_aa: CASRQGADTEAFF
v_call: TRBV27; j_call: TRBJ2-5; clone_size: NA; cdr3_length: 13; d_call: TRBD2; cdr3_nt: TGTGCCAGCAGTTTAGCGGGGGGAGGGACCCAGTACTTC; cdr3_aa: CASSLAGGGTQYF
v_call: TRBV24-1; j_call: TRBJ1-2; clone_size: NA; cdr3_length: 13; d_call: NA; cdr3_nt: TGTGCCACCAGTGATTGGGAGGCATCTGGCTACACCTTC; cdr3_aa: CATSDWEASGYTF
v_call: TRBV15; j_call: TRBJ2-1; clone_size: few; cdr3_length: 15; d_call: NA; cdr3_nt: TGTGCCACCAGCAGAGATGCTCGGCGCACGAATGAGCAGTTCTTC; cdr3_aa: CATSRDARRTNEQFF
v_call: TRBV6-5; j_call: TRBJ2-5; clone_size: NA; cdr3_length: 15; d_call: NA; cdr3_nt: TGTGCCAGCAGTTACTCGATGGGGGGCGGTGAGACCCAGTACTTC; cdr3_aa: CASSYSMGGGETQYF
v_call: TRBV10-2; j_call: TRBJ1-1; clone_size: once; cdr3_length: 15; d_call: NA; cdr3_nt: TGCGCCAGCAGTGAGTTAGTTATCCCGAACACTGAAGCTTTCTTT; cdr3_aa: CASSELVIPNTEAFF
v_call: TRBV6-2/TRBV6-3; j_call: TRBJ2-7; clone_size: NA; cdr3_length: 14; d_call: NA; cdr3_nt: TGTGCCAGCAGTTACTCGACGTCCCGCAACGAGCAGTACTTC; cdr3_aa: CASSYSTSRNEQYF
v_call: TRBV20-1; j_call: TRBJ1-2; clone_size: NA; cdr3_length: 15; d_call: NA; cdr3_nt: TGCAGTGCGAATGGGCGGGGTAACCCCTCGCGTGGCTACACCTTC; cdr3_aa: CSANGRGNPSRGYTF
v_call: TRBV2; j_call: TRBJ2-1; clone_size: NA; cdr3_length: 14; d_call: NA; cdr3_nt: TGTGCCAGCAGTGAGAGTAGACGAGACAATGAGCAGTTCTTC; cdr3_aa: CASSESRRDNEQFF
v_call: TRBV7-9; j_call: TRBJ2-3; clone_size: few; cdr3_length: 18; d_call: NA; cdr3_nt: TGTGCCACCCACCTACTGGGTAGGGAAGCGAGCCGAACAGATACGCAGTATTTT; cdr3_aa: CATHLLGREASRTDTQYF
v_call: TRBV30; j_call: TRBJ2-3; clone_size: NA; cdr3_length: 13; d_call: NA; cdr3_nt: TGTGCCCGAAAAAAGAGCGGCACAGATACGCAGTATTTT; cdr3_aa: CARKKSGTDTQYF
v_call: TRBV2; j_call: TRBJ2-7; clone_size: few; cdr3_length: 13; d_call: NA; cdr3_nt: TGTGCCAGCAGTGAAGCGCTTGGGAACGAGCAGTACTTC; cdr3_aa: CASSEALGNEQYF
v_call: TRBV18; j_call: TRBJ2-5; clone_size: NA; cdr3_length: 14; d_call: NA; cdr3_nt: TGTGCCAGCTCCGATAGGGGGGGCAGAGAGACCCAGTACTTC; cdr3_aa: CASSDRGGRETQYF
v_call: TRBV29-1; j_call: TRBJ2-5; clone_size: many; cdr3_length: 14; d_call: NA; cdr3_nt: TGCAGCGCCGGACAGAACCTTCTCCAAGAGACCCAGTACTTC; cdr3_aa: CSAGQNLLQETQYF
v_call: TRBV5-1; j_call: TRBJ2-2; clone_size: NA; cdr3_length: 16; d_call: NA; cdr3_nt: TGCGCCAGCAGCTTCGGGACCATCCCCGGGGCCGGGGAGCTGTTTTTT; cdr3_aa: CASSFGTIPGAGELFF
v_call: TRBV5-1; j_call: TRBJ2-7; clone_size: many; cdr3_length: 11; d_call: NA; cdr3_nt: TGCGCCAGCCAAAGGGACTTCGAACAGTACTTC; cdr3_aa: CASQRDFEQYF
v_call: TRBV6-4; j_call: TRBJ2-2; clone_size: NA; cdr3_length: 14; d_call: TRBD2; cdr3_nt: TGTGCCAGCAGTGAGCGGGGGGGCACCGGGGAGCTGTTTTTT; cdr3_aa: CASSERGGTGELFF
v_call: TRBV18; j_call: TRBJ1-1; clone_size: NA; cdr3_length: 12; d_call: TRBD1; cdr3_nt: TGTGCCAGCTCACGCGGGACAGGGATAGCTTTCTTT; cdr3_aa: CASSRGTGIAFF
v_call: TRBV20-1; j_call: TRBJ1-1; clone_size: NA; cdr3_length: 16; d_call: NA; cdr3_nt: TGCAGTGCTAGTCCAGACTCCCCTGGCGGGAACACTGAAGCTTTCTTT; cdr3_aa: CSASPDSPGGNTEAFF
v_call: TRBV10-3; j_call: TRBJ2-5; clone_size: NA; cdr3_length: 17; d_call: TRBD2; cdr3_nt: TGTGCCATCAGTGAGAGGGGACTAGCGGGGGGACAAGAGACCCAGTACTTC; cdr3_aa: CAISERGLAGGQETQYF
v_call: TRBV7-9; j_call: TRBJ1-2; clone_size: NA; cdr3_length: 15; d_call: NA; cdr3_nt: TGTGCCAGCAGCCGGGCGGGGGGCCGGCCGATAAGCTACACCTTC; cdr3_aa: CASSRAGGRPISYTF
v_call: TRBV5-8; j_call: TRBJ2-2; clone_size: few; cdr3_length: 18; d_call: NA; cdr3_nt: TGTGCCAGCAGCTTGAGTTTGGGGCGGCTCGCTAACACCGGGGAGCTGTTTTTT; cdr3_aa: CASSLSLGRLANTGELFF
v_call: TRBV7-2; j_call: TRBJ1-1; clone_size: NA; cdr3_length: 15; d_call: NA; cdr3_nt: TGTGCCAGCAGCTTAGTGCAGACCCTGAACACTGAAGCTTTCTTT; cdr3_aa: CASSLVQTLNTEAFF
v_call: TRBV27; j_call: TRBJ2-1; clone_size: few; cdr3_length: 11; d_call: NA; cdr3_nt: TGTGCCAGCATTGGCCTCGGCGAGCAGTTCTTC; cdr3_aa: CASIGLGEQFF
v_call: TRBV29-1; j_call: TRBJ1-5; clone_size: few; cdr3_length: 14; d_call: NA; cdr3_nt: TGCAGCGCATCCTCCGGGGCCCGAAATCAGCCCCAGCATTTT; cdr3_aa: CSASSGARNQPQHF
v_call: TRBV14; j_call: TRBJ1-4; clone_size: NA; cdr3_length: 16; d_call: NA; cdr3_nt: TGTGCCAGCAGCCAAGGGTTGGCCGCAACTAATGAAAAACTGTTTTTT; cdr3_aa: CASSQGLAATNEKLFF
v_call: TRBV5-1; j_call: TRBJ1-1; clone_size: NA; cdr3_length: 14; d_call: NA; cdr3_nt: TGCGCCAGCAGCCCCCGGGTCCCGGCGACTGAAGCTTTCTTT; cdr3_aa: CASSPRVPATEAFF
v_call: TRBV9; j_call: TRBJ2-1; clone_size: NA; cdr3_length: 17; d_call: TRBD2; cdr3_nt: TGTGCCAGCAGCGTAGGGCTAGCGGGGGGGCCACAGAATGAGCAGTTCTTC; cdr3_aa: CASSVGLAGGPQNEQFF
v_call: TRBV28; j_call: TRBJ2-7; clone_size: NA; cdr3_length: 13; d_call: NA; cdr3_nt: TGTGCCAGCAGTAACAGGGACTTACCCGAGCAGTACTTC; cdr3_aa: CASSNRDLPEQYF
v_call: TRBV20-1; j_call: TRBJ2-5; clone_size: NA; cdr3_length: 15; d_call: NA; cdr3_nt: TGCAGTGCTAGAGGGGGGACGTGGGGCTCAGAGACCCAGTACTTC; cdr3_aa: CSARGGTWGSETQYF
v_call: TRBV5-6; j_call: TRBJ2-7; clone_size: NA; cdr3_length: 20; d_call: TRBD1; cdr3_nt: TGTGCCAGCAGCCTGCTTTTTCTGGGGATACGGGACAGCTCCTCCTACGAGCAGTACTTC; cdr3_aa: CASSLLFLGIRDSSSYEQYF
v_call: TRBV2; j_call: TRBJ2-7; clone_size: few; cdr3_length: 15; d_call: NA; cdr3_nt: TGTGCCAGCAGTTTGGTCAGGGTGATATCCTACGAGCAGTACTTC; cdr3_aa: CASSLVRVISYEQYF
v_call: TRBV4-1; j_call: TRBJ2-2; clone_size: few; cdr3_length: 19; d_call: NA; cdr3_nt: TGCGCCAGCAGCCAAGGTTTTTTTAGGGCAGGGCGAGGGACCGGGGAGCTGTTTTTT; cdr3_aa: CASSQGFFRAGRGTGELFF
v_call: TRBV5-6; j_call: TRBJ2-4; clone_size: NA; cdr3_length: 15; d_call: TRBD1; cdr3_nt: TGTGCCAGCAGCTTGGATGGGACAGGGAGAGACATTCAGTACTTC; cdr3_aa: CASSLDGTGRDIQYF
v_call: TRBV4-3; j_call: TRBJ2-1; clone_size: NA; cdr3_length: 14; d_call: NA; cdr3_nt: TGCGCCAGCAGCCAACGCAACCAAGGGAATGAGCAGTTCTTC; cdr3_aa: CASSQRNQGNEQFF
v_call: TRBV28; j_call: TRBJ1-6; clone_size: NA; cdr3_length: 13; d_call: NA; cdr3_nt: TGTGCCGGCGGACCGATCTATAATTCACCCCTCCACTTT; cdr3_aa: CAGGPIYNSPLHF
v_call: TRBV29-1; j_call: TRBJ1-4; clone_size: few; cdr3_length: 16; d_call: TRBD1; cdr3_nt: TGCAGCGTTGGGTTGCGGGGGGACAGGGGGAATGAAAAACTGTTTTTT; cdr3_aa: CSVGLRGDRGNEKLFF
v_call: TRBV4-3; j_call: TRBJ2-7; clone_size: NA; cdr3_length: 14; d_call: NA; cdr3_nt: TGCGCCAGCAGCCGAGCGGATCCCCCCCACGAGCAGTACTTC; cdr3_aa: CASSRADPPHEQYF
v_call: TRBV11-3; j_call: TRBJ2-1; clone_size: NA; cdr3_length: 16; d_call: TRBD2; cdr3_nt: TGTGCCAGCAGCGCCTCCGGGACTAGCGGGGGATATGAGCAGTTCTTC; cdr3_aa: CASSASGTSGGYEQFF
v_call: TRBV13; j_call: TRBJ2-1; clone_size: few; cdr3_length: 15; d_call: NA; cdr3_nt: TGTGCCAGCAGCCCCCCCAGGGGGGGCAGATATGAGCAGTTCTTC; cdr3_aa: CASSPPRGGRYEQFF
v_call: TRBV13; j_call: TRBJ2-3; clone_size: NA; cdr3_length: 15; d_call: NA; cdr3_nt: TGTGCCAGCAGCTTAGAGTACGGAACCACAGATACGCAGTATTTT; cdr3_aa: CASSLEYGTTDTQYF
v_call: TRBV5-1; j_call: TRBJ2-5; clone_size: NA; cdr3_length: 15; d_call: NA; cdr3_nt: TGCGCCAGCAGCTTGGGACAGCTGAATCAAGAGACCCAGTACTTC; cdr3_aa: CASSLGQLNQETQYF
v_call: TRBV4-1; j_call: TRBJ2-7; clone_size: many; cdr3_length: 17; d_call: TRBD2; cdr3_nt: TGCGCCAGCAGCCCAATCCCGGGGGGGCTCCGCTCCTACGAGCAGTACTTC; cdr3_aa: CASSPIPGGLRSYEQYF
v_call: TRBV24-1; j_call: TRBJ2-7; clone_size: NA; cdr3_length: 14; d_call: NA; cdr3_nt: TGTGCCACCAGTGATCCGCGGGCTCCCTACGAGCAGTACTTC; cdr3_aa: CATSDPRAPYEQYF
v_call: TRBV30; j_call: TRBJ1-2; clone_size: NA; cdr3_length: 11; d_call: NA; cdr3_nt: TGTGCCGGGAACAAGAACTATGGCTACACCTTC; cdr3_aa: CAGNKNYGYTF
v_call: TRBV4-1; j_call: TRBJ1-6; clone_size: NA; cdr3_length: 13; d_call: NA; cdr3_nt: TGCGCCAGCAGCCAAGTTTCGGGGTCACCCCTCCACTTT; cdr3_aa: CASSQVSGSPLHF
v_call: TRBV13; j_call: TRBJ2-5; clone_size: few; cdr3_length: 16; d_call: TRBD1; cdr3_nt: TGTGCCAGCAGCCGGCAGGAGAGGGGGCACCTAGAGACCCAGTACTTC; cdr3_aa: CASSRQERGHLETQYF
v_call: TRBV7-2; j_call: TRBJ1-1; clone_size: NA; cdr3_length: 15; d_call: TRBD1; cdr3_nt: TGTGCCAGCAGCAGAACTAGGGACAGCAACACTGAAGCTTTCTTT; cdr3_aa: CASSRTRDSNTEAFF
v_call: TRBV4-1; j_call: TRBJ2-5; clone_size: few; cdr3_length: 17; d_call: NA; cdr3_nt: TGCGCCAGCAGCCAAGTCGAAGGTCGATCTATCCAAGAGACCCAGTACTTC; cdr3_aa: CASSQVEGRSIQETQYF
v_call: TRBV6-1; j_call: TRBJ2-6; clone_size: NA; cdr3_length: 15; d_call: TRBD1; cdr3_nt: TGTGCCACCCGGGACAGGGACACGGGGGCCAACGTCCTGACTTTC; cdr3_aa: CATRDRDTGANVLTF
v_call: TRBV11-3; j_call: TRBJ1-5; clone_size: NA; cdr3_length: 13; d_call: NA; cdr3_nt: TGTGCCAGCAGCCTCCACCACGGGCAGCCCCAGCATTTT; cdr3_aa: CASSLHHGQPQHF
v_call: TRBV2; j_call: TRBJ1-1; clone_size: few; cdr3_length: 13; d_call: NA; cdr3_nt: TGTGCCAGCAGTGCCGGTGAGGGCACTGAAGCTTTCTTT; cdr3_aa: CASSAGEGTEAFF
v_call: TRBV6-5; j_call: TRBJ1-2; clone_size: once; cdr3_length: 14; d_call: TRBD1; cdr3_nt: TGTGCCAGCAGTTACGGACAGGGAGCCTATGGCTACACCTTC; cdr3_aa: CASSYGQGAYGYTF
v_call: TRBV7-8; j_call: TRBJ2-4; clone_size: NA; cdr3_length: 17; d_call: TRBD1; cdr3_nt: TGTGCCAGCAGCCCAGCCCGGACAGGGGGAAACAAAAACATTCAGTACTTC; cdr3_aa: CASSPARTGGNKNIQYF
v_call: TRBV6-1; j_call: TRBJ2-1; clone_size: NA; cdr3_length: 15; d_call: NA; cdr3_nt: TGTGCCAGCAGGTCGGTCCCCCCCGACTACAATGAGCAGTTCTTC; cdr3_aa: CASRSVPPDYNEQFF
v_call: TRBV27; j_call: TRBJ2-7; clone_size: NA; cdr3_length: 13; d_call: TRBD2; cdr3_nt: TGTGCCAGCAGGCGGGGGGCGTGGAGCGAGCAGTACTTC; cdr3_aa: CASRRGAWSEQYF